These T cell receptor beta chains were read from a single sample in a study of cytomegalovirus exposure and HLA in healthy donors. The assay was immunoSEQ multiplex PCR, and TCRdb's table has in-frame clones only and misses some. Among roughly 190,000 clones listed, about 80% were seen once. The source material was PBMCs. The source of these receptors is a woman aged 50 to 60 in good health and CMV-seropositive. Both conserved end residues are part of each CDR3.

J gene,V gene,CDR3 protein
TRBJ1-2,TRBV27,CASSFLVGGGGYTF
TRBJ2-1,TRBV14,CASSLRGLAGGLNEQFF
TRBJ1-5,TRBV2,CASSGQPSNQPQHF
TRBJ1-6,TRBV27,CASSLSAEPGVRTNSPLHF
TRBJ2-1,TRBV10-3,CAISPDRNEQFF
TRBJ2-7,TRBV19,CASSTISSGGLRHEQYF
TRBJ2-1,TRBV11-3,CASSSRTQRSEQFF
TRBJ1-2,TRBV4-1,CASSQEWGEYGYTF
TRBJ2-6,TRBV2,CASSEASSGANVLTF
TRBJ1-4,TRBV7-9,CASSLNTKGEEKLFF
TRBJ2-7,TRBV6-5,CASSSQGYEQYF
TRBJ2-1,TRBV6-5,CASSPDRGTNNEQFF
TRBJ1-2,TRBV6-5,CASSLDRVKGYTF
TRBJ1-2,TRBV2,CASSRDREYGYTF
TRBJ2-2,TRBV5-6,CASSLMRNTGELFF
TRBJ2-1,TRBV7-2,CASSVPEDPVDEQFF
TRBJ1-1,TRBV28,CASRYPGRYKNTEAFF
TRBJ2-3,TRBV5-1,CASSLGLASDTQYF
TRBJ2-4,TRBV19,CASSGGLAKNIQYF
TRBJ2-5,TRBV2,CASRRGTGAGTQYF
TRBJ1-2,TRBV5-4,CASSLGGTGSYTYTF
TRBJ1-4,TRBV30,CAWSRDSNEKLFF
TRBJ2-2,TRBV7-3,CASSLMPGTPSRDTGELFF
TRBJ1-2,TRBV5-1,CASSKRDRDGYTF
TRBJ2-2,TRBV11-2,CASGGSSSANTGELFF
TRBJ2-5,TRBV6-1,CASSLGQAETQYF
TRBJ1-4,TRBV5-4,CASSLGGGQANEKLFF
TRBJ1-6,TRBV28,CASSRSDRLDSPLHF